Following are 26 T cell receptor beta chains from one sample sequenced in a study of cytomegalovirus exposure and HLA in healthy donors. It was with 60 Vbeta and 13 Jbeta primers that the PCR ran. Measured with immunoSEQ multiplex PCR; TCRdb has only the in-frame clones, and not every one. Here the sample spans 170,000 or so clones, around four fifths being singletons. The sequencing sample was made of PBMCs. The receptors originated from a woman aged 25 to 39 in good health and CMV-seropositive.

V is TRBV5-6 and J is TRBJ1-4; D perhaps matches TRBD1 (5 bases). V dropped 2 bases and J dropped 8 bases, with 13 bases sitting between them. This CDR3 has 14 residues. The V gene's germline CDR1 is SGHDT and CDR2 YYEEEE. The CDR3 loop reads CASSFQRGDEKLFF. The CDR3 DNA follows: TGTGCCAGCAGCTTTCAGCGGGGCGACGAAAAACTGTTTTTT.

V and J are TRBV7-3 and TRBJ2-1; unclear D gene. Germline CDR1 is SGHTA and CDR2 is FQGTGA. V lost 4 bases, J lost 4 bases, and 8 bases lay in between. This CDR3 comprises 13 residues. CDR3 nucleotide sequence: TGTGCCAGCAGCTCCCCCACTTACAATGAGCAGTTCTTC. Its protein product is CASSSPTYNEQFF. Combining the CDR3 with reference TRBV7-3 and TRBJ2-1 gives the whole variable domain GAGVSQTPSNKVTEKGKYVELRCDPISGHTALYWYRQSLGQGPEFLIYFQGTGAADDSGLPNDRFFAVRPEGSVSTLKIQRTERGDSAVYLCASSSPTYNEQFFGPGTRLTVL.

V is TRBV7-8 and J is TRBJ1-2; D ambiguous. From germline, CDR1 is SGHVS and CDR2 FQNEAQ. The CDR3 runs 13 residues. Deletions cut 3 bases from V and 0 bases from J, with 5 bases between. CDR3 amino acids: CASSLAANYGYTF. In nucleotides, the CDR3 is TGTGCCAGCAGCTTGGCGGCTAACTATGGCTACACCTTC.

This clone was counted between two and nine times. The V gene is TRBV5-6, the J gene TRBJ2-7; the match to TRBD2 covers 10 bases. Germline CDR1 SGHDT, CDR2 YYEEEE. There are 14 residues in the CDR3. V lost 2 bases to trimming and J lost 3 bases; unmatched junction nucleotides: 2. The CDR3 sequence is CASSLLAGFYEQYF. The CDR3, as DNA: TGTGCCAGCAGCTTACTAGCGGGATTCTACGAGCAGTACTTC.

The J gene is TRBJ2-7, the V gene TRBV6-5, with 8 positions matching TRBD2. The CDR3 runs 16 residues. Germline CDR1 and CDR2: MNHEY and SVGAGI. V dropped 4 bases and J dropped 3; count of bases not matched to a gene: 11. The CDR3 DNA reads as TGTGCCAGCAGTTCCCTAATCCCGGGACTAGGCTACGAGCAGTACTTC. Translation gives CASSSLIPGLGYEQYF.

The chain has TRBV6-5 and TRBJ2-7; maybe TRBD2 (6 bases). Germline-derived CDR1 and CDR2 are MNHEY and SVGAGI. The CDR3 has 13 residues. The ends were cut back, 5 bases at V and 6 bases at J, with 14 bases in the middle. The CDR3 sequence is CASSQGLSREQYF. For the CDR3, the DNA is TGTGCCAGCAGTCAGGGACTGAGTCGCGAGCAGTACTTC.

The CDR3 sequence: CASSGRTGNTEAFF. Written as DNA, the CDR3 is TGTGCCAGCAGTGGGAGGACAGGGAACACTGAAGCTTTCTTT. V is TRBV6-1 and J is TRBJ1-1; 7 positions match TRBD1. CDR1 is MNHNS, CDR2 SASEGT, per germline. The V gene end was trimmed by 4 bases and the J gene end by 1 base; junction bases not matched to a gene: 3. The CDR3 loop spans 14 amino acids.

The chain has TRBV7-2 and TRBJ2-7, with D maybe TRBD2 (7 bases). Trimming stripped 5 bases from V and 5 bases from J, with 19 bases between. CDR1 is SGHTA and CDR2 is FQGNSA in the germline V gene. This CDR3 is 15 amino acids long. CDR3 in DNA: TGTGCCAGCAGCCCAGAGGGGGGGTTGGGCGACGAGCAGTACTTC. Residues: CASSPEGGLGDEQYF.

The chain couples TRBV27 to TRBJ2-7; D uncertain. The CDR3 is 12 residues long. Germline values: CDR1 MNHEY, CDR2 SMNVEV (reference sequence). The ends were cut back, 5 bases at V and 3 bases at J, with 8 bases in the middle. The CDR3 DNA is TGTGCCAGCAGTCCCTACGGCTACGAGCAGTACTTC. This sequence encodes CASSPYGYEQYF.

The V and J genes are TRBV11-1 and TRBJ2-7, with 9 positions matching TRBD1. This CDR3 is built from 15 residues. Per the germline V gene, CDR1 is SGHAT and CDR2 is FQDESV (reference sequence). Unmatched junction bases numbered 8, after V lost 2 bases and J lost 6 bases. The CDR3, as DNA: TGTGCCAGCAGCTTAATGGGGACAGGGCCCCTCGAGCAGTACTTC. Translation: CASSLMGTGPLEQYF. Filled out from reference TRBV11-1 and TRBJ2-7, the complete variable domain reads EAEVAQSPRYKITEKSQAVAFWCDPISGHATLYWYRQILGQGPELLVQFQDESVVDDSQLPKDRFSAERLKGVDSTLKIQPAELGDSAMYLCASSLMGTGPLEQYFGPGTRLTVT.

The chain recombines TRBV6-6 with TRBJ2-7; no clear D gene. The length of the CDR3 is 14 residues. Germline V gene sequence: CDR1 MNHNY, CDR2 SVGAGI (reference sequence). With 5 bases removed from V and 6 bases from J, the gap between germline ends came to 17 bases. The CDR3 loop reads CASSSIDPPGEQYF. The CDR3 DNA reads TGTGCCAGCAGTAGTATCGACCCCCCGGGCGAGCAGTACTTC.

In its sample, this clone was seen a few times. The sample holds other DNA sequences that translate to the same CDR3. The genes are TRBV10-3 and TRBJ2-7; tentatively, D is TRBD1 (5 bases). Germline V gives CDR1 ENHRY, CDR2 SYGVKD. The V end lost 4 bases, the J end lost 3 bases, and 10 bases lay between the germline ends. The CDR3 has 13 residues. The CDR3 coding sequence is TGTGCCATCAGTGGAGACAGCCTCTACGAGCAGTACTTC. It specifies CAISGDSLYEQYF.

This sequence joins TRBV25-1 and TRBJ2-2; 9 positions agree with TRBD1. This CDR3 region has 14 residues. V was pared by 6 bases and J by 8 bases, with 7 bases of the junction left unmatched. The germline V gene encodes CDR1 MGHDK and CDR2 SYGVNS. The CDR3 DNA reads TGTGCCAGCAGCGGGACAGGGCTAGGGGGGGAGCTGTTTTTT. It specifies CASSGTGLGGELFF.

This chain links TRBV5-4 with TRBJ2-7; 7 positions match TRBD2. Per the germline V gene, CDR1 is SGHNT and CDR2 is YYREEE (reference sequence). The CDR3 length is 16 residues. V trimming: 4 bases; J trimming: 1 base; junction bases outside the gene matches: 11. The CDR3 loop reads CASSRTGGSGSYEQYF. The CDR3 bases are TGTGCCAGCAGCCGGACGGGAGGTAGCGGTTCCTACGAGCAGTACTTC.

The V call is TRBV7-2, the J call TRBJ2-7; 8 nucleotides line up with TRBD1. The CDR3 loop spans 15 amino acids. The V segment lost 3 bases and the J segment 3 bases; nucleotides outside the gene matches: 7. The germline gives CDR1 SGHTA, CDR2 FQGNSA. The CDR3 coding sequence is TGTGCCAGCAGCTTGCAGGCAGGGGGCGACTACGAGCAGTACTTC. Its protein product is CASSLQAGGDYEQYF.

The chain joins TRBV5-5 to TRBJ1-5; no reliable D call. V lost 7 bases and J 3 bases, leaving 11 bases between the germline ends. The CDR3 spans 13 residues. Per the germline V gene, CDR1 is SGHKS and CDR2 is YYEKEE (reference sequence). The CDR3 sequence is CASSEGINQPQHF. The DNA for the CDR3 is TGTGCCAGCTCGGAGGGAATCAATCAGCCCCAGCATTTT.

The chain employs TRBV6-1 and TRBJ1-5, with no clear D. The length of the CDR3 is 14 residues. The V gene's germline CDR1 is MNHNS and CDR2 SASEGT. Trimming took off 5 bases at V and 0 bases at J, with 8 bases between the two ends. CDR3 sequence: CASSRDYSNQPQHF. Written as DNA, the CDR3 is TGTGCCAGCAGTAGAGATTATAGCAATCAGCCCCAGCATTTT.

The J gene is TRBJ2-1, the V gene TRBV6-4, with D perhaps matching TRBD1 (5 bases). Germline V gene data show CDR1 as MRHNA and CDR2 as SNTAGT. V lost 5 bases to trimming and J lost 8 bases, with 16 bases between them. The CDR3 loop spans 14 amino acids. The CDR3 nucleotides are TGTGCCAGCAGTCCGAGTCAGGGCCTGTATGAGCAGTTCTTC. It encodes CASSPSQGLYEQFF.

This clone showed up just a few times. V gene TRBV15 combines with J gene TRBJ1-1; weak D call: TRBD1 (6 bases). Germline lookup yields CDR1 LNHNV and CDR2 YYDKDF (reference sequence). The CDR3 runs 15 residues. V lost 4 bases to trimming and J lost 0 bases, with 12 bases between them. CDR3 residues: CATSNRQVMNTEAFF. Written as DNA, the CDR3 is TGTGCCACCAGCAACCGACAGGTCATGAACACTGAAGCTTTCTTT.

CDR3 residues: CASRHGAGAPDTQYF. The CDR3 bases are TGTGCCAGCCGACACGGCGCGGGAGCCCCAGATACGCAGTATTTT. The chain joins TRBV6-6 to TRBJ2-3; 7 positions agree with TRBD2. J gave up 4 bases and V 8 bases, and 12 bases lay outside the gene matches. CDR3 length equals 15 residues. Germline V CDR1 and CDR2: MNHNY, SVGAGI (reference sequence).

This chain connects TRBV5-1 to TRBJ2-2; 7 nucleotides align to TRBD1. Per germline, CDR1 SGHRS and CDR2 YFSETQ. The CDR3 sequence is 16 residues long. With 3 bases clipped from V and 0 bases from J, the junction kept 5 bases outside the gene matches. For the CDR3, the DNA is TGCGCCAGCAGCTGGGGGACAGTTGCGAACACCGGGGAGCTGTTTTTT. Translated: CASSWGTVANTGELFF.

The chain carries TRBV25-1 and TRBJ1-1, with D possibly TRBD1 on 6 matching bases. Germline-derived CDR1 and CDR2 are MGHDK and SYGVNS. The CDR3 runs 16 residues. V shed 0 bases and J shed 5 bases, with 16 bases lying between them. The CDR3 here is CASSEYGAGDNTEAFF. The CDR3 DNA reads as TGTGCCAGCAGTGAATACGGAGCAGGGGATAATACTGAAGCTTTCTTT.

The chain has TRBV7-9 and TRBJ1-1; D gene uncertain. Germline V gene lookup returns CDR1 SEHNR and CDR2 FQNEAQ (reference sequence). V was cut by 7 bases and J by 7 bases, with 13 bases left in between. CDR3 length: 12 residues. DNA for the CDR3: TGTGCCAGCACTCAGTCACAGCTTGAAGCTTTCTTT. Its protein is CASTQSQLEAFF.

The sample holds one count of this clone. The gene calls are TRBV5-6 and TRBJ2-3, with 9 positions matching TRBD2. The CDR3 sequence is 16 residues long. The germline V gene has CDR1 SGHDT and CDR2 YYEEEE. Losses at the gene ends were 0 bases for V and 2 bases for J; bases not matched to a gene: 4. The CDR3 loop reads CASSLASSGITDTQYF. As DNA, the CDR3 is TGTGCCAGCAGCTTGGCGTCTAGCGGGATCACAGATACGCAGTATTTT.

This chain links TRBV18 with TRBJ2-7; weak D call: TRBD2 (6 bases). Looked up from germline, CDR1 is KGHSH and CDR2 is LQKENI. V gave up 5 bases and J gave up 2 bases, with 13 bases separating them. The CDR3 loop spans 14 amino acids. CDR3: CASSGRDSPYEQYF. In nucleotides, the CDR3 is TGTGCCAGCTCAGGCCGGGACTCACCCTACGAGCAGTACTTC.

The chain joins TRBV7-9 to TRBJ2-7; maybe TRBD2 (7 bases). Trimming cost V 5 bases and J 2 bases, with 19 bases left between them. In germline, CDR1 is SEHNR, CDR2 FQNEAQ (reference sequence). This CDR3 comprises 16 residues. CDR3 bases: TGTGCCAGCAGCAAACACGGGGGGACACCAACCTACGAGCAGTACTTC. This translates into CASSKHGGTPTYEQYF.